Reported below is one T cell receptor (beta chain). What it binds is unknown. The sample belongs to a study of shared clonotypes between healthy human individuals. The V end was cut by 5 bases, the J end by 0 bases, with 10 bases between. Germline values: CDR1 SQVTM, CDR2 ANQGSEA. This CDR3 region has 13 residues. TCRdb's table, derived via immunoSEQ multiplex PCR, lists solely in-frame clones and lacks some. The sample holds 650,000 to 800,000 clones, about 91% seen once. CD45RO-negative, CCR7-positively selected cells formed the naive CD8 fraction, excluding terminally differentiated effector memory CD45RA+ cells. Study results and limitations: Among non-shared clonotypes, generation probabilities were lower than among those shared by all four donors.

The sequence was collected from a man aged 30 to 39 in good health. The specimen was naive CD8+ T cells sorted from blood. The J gene is TRBJ1-2, the V gene TRBV29-1; D gene ambiguous. CDR3 protein: CSVTDGANYGYTF. CDR3 coding DNA: TGCAGCGTTACGGACGGAGCTAACTATGGCTACACCTTC.